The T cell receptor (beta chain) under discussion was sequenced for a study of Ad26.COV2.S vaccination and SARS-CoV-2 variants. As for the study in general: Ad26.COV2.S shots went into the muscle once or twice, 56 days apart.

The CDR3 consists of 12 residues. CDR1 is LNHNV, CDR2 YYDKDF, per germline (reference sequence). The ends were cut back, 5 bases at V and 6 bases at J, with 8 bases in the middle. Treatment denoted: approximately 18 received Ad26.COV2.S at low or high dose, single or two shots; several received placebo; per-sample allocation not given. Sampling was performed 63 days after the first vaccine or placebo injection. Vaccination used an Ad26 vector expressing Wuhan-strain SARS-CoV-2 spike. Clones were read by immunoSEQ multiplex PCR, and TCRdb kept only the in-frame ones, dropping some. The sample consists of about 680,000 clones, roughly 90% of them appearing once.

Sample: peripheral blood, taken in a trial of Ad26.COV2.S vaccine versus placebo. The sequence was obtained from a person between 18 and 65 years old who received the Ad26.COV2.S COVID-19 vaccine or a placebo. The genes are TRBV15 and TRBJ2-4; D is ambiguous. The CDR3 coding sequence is TGTGCCACCAGCCCGGTACGAAACATTCAGTACTTC. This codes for CATSPVRNIQYF.